Below are 27 T cell receptor beta chains sequenced from a single sample in a study of T cell responses to AZD1222 COVID-19 vaccine. Only in-frame clones appear in the TCRdb table, and some are missing; sequencing was by immunoSEQ multiplex PCR. Of about 180,000 clones detected, approximately 86% appear once; the ten largest clones hold approximately 8%. Sequencing used peripheral blood, obtained on day 0 of AZD1222 vaccination. These TCRs come from an adult in good health.

This chain uses TRBV5-6 with TRBJ1-1; tentatively, D is TRBD1 (6 bases). This CDR3 region has 15 residues. V dropped 1 base and J dropped 1 base, with 11 bases sitting between them. Germline CDR1 and CDR2: SGHDT and YYEEEE. The CDR3 is CASSLPGQPNTEAFF. CDR3 DNA: TGTGCCAGCAGCTTGCCCGGACAGCCGAACACTGAAGCTTTCTTT.

This chain links TRBV7-8 with TRBJ2-2; D is perhaps TRBD1 or TRBD2 (5 bases each). V was cut by 3 bases and J by 0 bases, with 20 bases left in between. Germline V gene sequence: CDR1 SGHVS, CDR2 FQNEAQ. This CDR3 contains 19 residues. CDR3 loop: CASSFLWPGRDANTGELFF. The CDR3, as DNA: TGTGCCAGCAGCTTTTTATGGCCCGGCAGGGACGCGAACACCGGGGAGCTGTTTTTT.

The chain links TRBV5-1 to TRBJ1-4; a weak D match, TRBD1 (6 bases). With 0 bases removed from V and 7 bases from J, the gap between germline ends came to 13 bases. The CDR3 contains 15 residues. The germline V gene encodes CDR1 SGHRS and CDR2 YFSETQ. CDR3 sequence (DNA): TGCGCCAGCAGCTTGGTCCCAGGGGCCGGTGAAAAACTGTTTTTT. This translates into CASSLVPGAGEKLFF. The full variable domain, completed using reference TRBV5-1 and TRBJ1-4, is KAGVTQTPRYLIKTRGQQVTLSCSPISGHRSVSWYQQTPGQGLQFLFEYFSETQRNKGNFPGRFSGRQFSNSRSEMNVSTLELGDSALYLCASSLVPGAGEKLFFGSGTQLSVL.

The J gene is TRBJ1-1, the V gene TRBV5-5; a weak D match, TRBD1 (5 bases). The V gene lost 0 bases and the J gene lost 1 base, with 10 bases spanning the gap. CDR3 length: 15 residues. Germline V gives CDR1 SGHKS, CDR2 YYEKEE (reference sequence). CDR3 DNA: TGTGCCAGCAGCTTGGCTCCAGGGAGGAACACTGAAGCTTTCTTT. This encodes CASSLAPGRNTEAFF.

The CDR3 loop is CASSPGQSIPSEQYF. In DNA form, the CDR3 reads TGCGCCAGCAGCCCGGGACAGTCTATCCCTAGCGAGCAGTACTTC. This sequence joins TRBV5-1 and TRBJ2-7; TRBD1 agrees at 7 bases. The ends lost 4 bases at V and 6 bases at J; junction bases unmatched: 13. Germline lookup yields CDR1 SGHRS and CDR2 YFSETQ. The CDR3 spans 15 residues.

CDR3 in amino acids: CASSPHTGELFF. CDR3 DNA: TGTGCCAGCAGCCCTCACACCGGGGAGCTGTTTTTT. The chain links TRBV5-5 to TRBJ2-2, with D hard to call. The CDR3 runs 12 residues. The V gene lost 4 bases and the J gene lost 3 bases, with 4 bases spanning the gap. Germline CDR1 and CDR2: SGHKS and YYEKEE (reference sequence).

The chain has TRBV6-1 and TRBJ1-1, with 7 bases lining up with TRBD1. The CDR3 spans 15 residues. With 0 bases clipped from V and 5 bases from J, the junction kept 6 bases outside the gene matches. Germline assignment: CDR1 MNHNS and CDR2 SASEGT. The CDR3: CASSEALLRGTEAFF. CDR3 DNA: TGTGCCAGCAGTGAAGCCTTACTCAGGGGGACTGAAGCTTTCTTT.

The V gene is TRBV7-2, the J gene TRBJ2-2; the D is unclear. This CDR3 region has 14 residues. Germline CDR1 SGHTA, CDR2 FQGNSA. Trimming removed 6 bases at V and 0 bases at J, with 8 bases between. Here the CDR3 DNA reads TGTGCCAGCAGAGAGAGCTCGAACACCGGGGAGCTGTTTTTT. Translating it yields CASRESSNTGELFF. Full variable domain (rest looked up from reference TRBV7-2 and TRBJ2-2): GAGVSQSPSNKVTEKGKDVELRCDPISGHTALYWYRQSLGQGLEFLIYFQGNSAPDKSGLPSDRFSAERTGGSVSTLTIQRTQQEDSAVYLCASRESSNTGELFFGEGSRLTVL.

This clone was observed a handful of times. CDR3 coding DNA: TGTGCCAGCAGCCCCCTTGGGCAGGGGCCCCTAGACTATGGCTACACCTTC. It is translated as CASSPLGQGPLDYGYTF. The chain employs TRBV3-1 (or the pseudogene TRBV3-2) and TRBJ1-2; perhaps TRBD1 as D (6 bases). The CDR3 runs to 17 residues. Germline V gene sequence: CDR1 LGHDT, CDR2 YNNKEL (reference sequence). Trimming removed 4 bases at V and 3 bases at J, with 21 bases between.

The chain links TRBV27 to TRBJ2-7; 8 nucleotides match TRBD1. Germline V CDR1 and CDR2: MNHEY, SMNVEV (reference sequence). V lost 6 bases to trimming and J lost 0 bases; unmatched junction nucleotides: 7. There are 15 residues in the CDR3. The CDR3 nucleotides are TGTGCCAGCAGCTACACCACAGGGGGCTCCTACGAGCAGTACTTC. This encodes CASSYTTGGSYEQYF.

The chain carries TRBV12-3 or TRBV12-4 and TRBJ2-7, with a possible D match to TRBD2 (5 bases). The CDR3 contains 13 residues. V was cut by 3 bases and J by 6 bases, with 12 bases left in between. The CDR3 DNA reads TGTGCCAGCAGTTTTCGTGGAGGCTCCGAGCAGTACTTC. Translating it yields CASSFRGGSEQYF.

This chain uses TRBV30 with TRBJ1-3; D unresolved. In germline, CDR1 is GTSNPN, CDR2 SVGIG (reference sequence). The ends were cut back, 5 bases at V and 4 bases at J, with 15 bases in the middle. The CDR3 has 14 residues. CDR3 coding DNA: TGTGCCTGGGAGGCCCCCCCGCTCGGAAACACCATATATTTT. Amino acids: CAWEAPPLGNTIYF.

The sample holds a few counts of this clone. The chain links TRBV7-9 to TRBJ1-3, with D maybe TRBD1 (5 bases). V was trimmed by 4 bases and J by 3 bases, leaving 22 bases between them. Germline CDR1 is SEHNR and CDR2 is FQNEAQ (reference sequence). The CDR3 is 18 residues long. CDR3 sequence reads: CASSSPTSWVGDGNTIYF. CDR3 coding DNA: TGTGCCAGCAGCTCGCCAACCTCATGGGTGGGGGATGGAAACACCATATATTTT.

The chain is built from TRBV15 and TRBJ1-3; D not certain. CDR3 length: 14 amino acids. The germline CDR1 and CDR2 sequences are LNHNV and YYDKDF (reference sequence). The V and J ends lost 5 bases and 1 base respectively, with 9 bases between them. CDR3 DNA sequence: TGTGCCACCAGCTTGCGTACTTCTGGAAACACCATATATTTT. Amino acids: CATSLRTSGNTIYF.

The V and J genes are TRBV28 and TRBJ1-1; 7 bases match TRBD1. From germline, CDR1 is MDHEN and CDR2 SYDVKM. This CDR3 is 14 amino acids long. The V and J ends lost 5 bases and 5 bases, in that order; junction bases with no gene match: 8. The CDR3 reads CASSVDRVGTEAFF. In nucleotides, the CDR3 is TGTGCCAGCAGTGTTGACAGGGTGGGTACTGAAGCTTTCTTT. The full variable domain, its missing parts supplied by reference TRBV28 and TRBJ1-1, is DVKVTQSSRYLVKRTGEKVFLECVQDMDHENMFWYRQDPGLGLRLIYFSYDVKMKEKGDIPEGYSVSREKKERFSLILESASTNQTSMYLCASSVDRVGTEAFFGQGTRLTVV.

The chain joins TRBV6-1 to TRBJ1-2, with D maybe TRBD1 (6 bases). The CDR3 length is 14 residues. Trimming took 0 bases from V and 2 from J, leaving 7 bases between them. Germline values: CDR1 MNHNS, CDR2 SASEGT. DNA of the CDR3: TGTGCCAGCAGTGAAGCCCAGGGGAACTATGGCTACACCTTC. Translated: CASSEAQGNYGYTF.

The chain is built from TRBV11-2 and TRBJ2-2; D might be TRBD1 or TRBD2, each matching 5 bases. Germline V gives CDR1 SGHAT, CDR2 FQNNGV. Deletions cut 5 bases from V and 1 base from J, with 14 bases between. This CDR3 is built from 16 residues. The CDR3 sequence is CASSVGPGRNTGELFF. The CDR3 region has the DNA TGTGCCAGCAGCGTAGGACCGGGACGGAACACCGGGGAGCTGTTTTTT.

A single count supports this clone. The genes are TRBV3-1 (or the pseudogene TRBV3-2) and TRBJ1-1; 8 bases fit TRBD1. Germline-derived CDR1 and CDR2 are LGHDT and YNNKEL (reference sequence). There are 15 residues in the CDR3. V was clipped by 0 bases and J by 3 bases; unmatched bases: 3. The CDR3 nucleotides are TGTGCCAGCAGCCAAGATCTACAGGGGGACACTGAAGCTTTCTTT. Translating gives CASSQDLQGDTEAFF.

The chain recombines TRBV3-1 (or the pseudogene TRBV3-2) with TRBJ2-1; 9 bases agree with TRBD2. Germline V gene sequence: CDR1 LGHDT, CDR2 YNNKEL (reference sequence). CDR3 length: 17 residues. V shed 0 bases and J 3 bases; nucleotides not matched to a gene: 6. CDR3 nucleotides: TGTGCCAGCAGCCAAGAGGTCATAGCGGGGGACTACAATGAGCAGTTCTTC. Its translation is CASSQEVIAGDYNEQFF.

This sequence joins TRBV5-1 and TRBJ2-5; a weak D match, TRBD1 (6 bases). Germline V gene lookup returns CDR1 SGHRS and CDR2 YFSETQ. The CDR3 is 17 amino acids. V was cut by 2 bases and J by 2 bases, with 19 bases left in between. CDR3 nucleotides: TGCGCCAGCAGCTTTGAGAGGGGGACCTCTTCTCAAGAGACCCAGTACTTC. It encodes CASSFERGTSSQETQYF.

This rearrangement joins TRBV24-1 to TRBJ2-5; 7 bases are shared with TRBD1. CDR1 KGHDR and CDR2 SFDVKD come from the germline V gene. The ends lost 4 bases at V and 5 bases at J; junction bases unmatched: 15. CDR3 size: 17 residues. The DNA of the CDR3 is TGTGCCACCAGTGAGGACGATGACAGGGCCCCCGGGGAGACCCAGTACTTC. Protein: CATSEDDDRAPGETQYF.

The rearrangement joins TRBV2 to TRBJ1-5; 11 nucleotides match TRBD1. The ends lost 8 bases at V and 4 bases at J; junction bases unmatched: 4. Germline values: CDR1 SNHLY, CDR2 FYNNEI. The CDR3 runs 14 residues. CDR3 sequence reads: CASQGQGGNQPQHF. The CDR3, as DNA: TGTGCCAGCCAGGGACAGGGGGGTAATCAGCCCCAGCATTTT.

This clone was found a few times. The gene calls are TRBV5-6 and TRBJ2-7; 7 bases are shared with TRBD1. CDR1 SGHDT and CDR2 YYEEEE come from the germline V gene. The CDR3 is made up of 14 amino acids. V shed 5 bases, J shed 2 bases, and the junction held 7 bases outside the gene matches. The CDR3 DNA reads TGTGCCAGCAGTCCACAGGGGATGACCTACGAGCAGTACTTC. Translated, it gives CASSPQGMTYEQYF. The full variable domain, rest sourced from reference TRBV5-6 and TRBJ2-7, is DAGVTQSPTHLIKTRGQQVTLRCSPKSGHDTVSWYQQALGQGPQFIFQYYEEEERQRGNFPDRFSGHQFPNYSSELNVNALLLGDSALYLCASSPQGMTYEQYFGPGTRLTVT.

The V gene is TRBV28, the J gene TRBJ2-7; D not certain. The CDR3 consists of 12 residues. V was trimmed by 8 bases and J by 7 bases, leaving 15 bases between them. Germline assignment: CDR1 MDHEN and CDR2 SYDVKM. The CDR3 coding sequence is TGTGCCAGCTATGGACGGCCCGATGAGCAGTACTTC. Protein: CASYGRPDEQYF.

This clone was observed a single time. Other DNA variants within this sample encode the same CDR3. CDR3 bases: TGTGCCAGCAGCCTTGCCGGAGGGCCCAACACTGAAGCTTTCTTT. Amino acids: CASSLAGGPNTEAFF. The J gene is TRBJ1-1, the V gene TRBV7-2; no reliable D call. The V gene lost 5 bases and the J gene lost 2 bases, with 15 bases spanning the gap. There are 15 residues in the CDR3. Germline loops: CDR1 SGHTA, CDR2 FQGNSA. The whole variable domain, remainder taken from reference TRBV7-2 and TRBJ1-1, is GAGVSQSPSNKVTEKGKDVELRCDPISGHTALYWYRQSLGQGLEFLIYFQGNSAPDKSGLPSDRFSAERTGGSVSTLTIQRTQQEDSAVYLCASSLAGGPNTEAFFGQGTRLTVV.

V and J are TRBV9 and TRBJ1-3, with D unresolved. This CDR3 is 15 amino acids long. V shed 0 bases and J shed 0 bases, with 7 bases lying between them. Germline loops: CDR1 SGDLS, CDR2 YYNGEE. In nucleotides, the CDR3 is TGTGCCAGCAGCGTAGGTGGGGACTCTGGAAACACCATATATTTT. Translation gives CASSVGGDSGNTIYF.

This chain connects TRBV7-3 to TRBJ2-3, with D possibly matching TRBD2 (7 bases). Germline CDR1 and CDR2: SGHTA and FQGTGA. This CDR3 is built from 17 residues. V was shortened by 4 bases and J by 2 bases, with 19 bases between the two germline ends. CDR3 protein: CASSSPGSAGATDTQYF. CDR3 nucleotide sequence: TGTGCCAGCAGCTCCCCGGGGTCGGCGGGGGCCACAGATACGCAGTATTTT.